The 17 T cell receptor beta chains listed next were all sequenced from one sample in a study of T cell repertoires in cytomegalovirus infection. These receptors have no known antigen. One entry per CDR3 protein results from TCRdb running MiXCR on the reads. The sample records approximately 350,000 distinct CDR3 sequences, roughly 36% being singletons. Material: cultured PBMCs, obtained from culture after CMV antigen stimulation. The receptors were sampled from a human donor in good health (CMV status not recorded). Some clones in this sample may be carry-over from other donors' samples.

As to this clonotype: A read error may account for a junction end that differs from germline. The chain uses TRBV2 and TRBJ2-3, with a weak D call TRBD2 (6 bases). This CDR3 contains 16 residues. The germline CDR1 and CDR2 sequences are SNHLY and FYNNEI. The CDR3 sequence is CASNEDAGIISDTQYF. The CDR3 DNA follows: TGTGCCAGCAATGAAGATGCGGGGATCATTTCAGATACGCAGTATTTT.

This clonotype showed up many times. This rearrangement joins TRBV7-2 to TRBJ1-5, with a weak D call TRBD1 (5 bases). The V and J ends lost 5 bases and 1 base respectively, with 9 bases between them. This CDR3 spans 14 amino acids. The V gene's germline CDR1 is SGHTA and CDR2 FQGNSA. This CDR3 is CASSTGLSNQPQHF. CDR3 coding DNA: TGTGCCAGCAGCACGGGACTAAGCAATCAGCCCCAGCATTTT.

This chain uses TRBV27 with TRBJ1-2; TRBD1 agrees at 8 bases. This CDR3 contains 16 residues. The trim removed 7 bases at V and 6 bases at J, leaving 16 bases unmatched. Germline CDR1 is MNHEY and CDR2 is SMNVEV (reference sequence). CDR3 DNA: TGTGCCAGCAAACTCGTGGGAGGACAGGGAAAGAATGGCTACACCTTC. Amino acid sequence: CASKLVGGQGKNGYTF.

This clonotype was seen only a few times. The V call is TRBV25-1, the J call TRBJ2-2, with TRBD1 identical over 7 bases. Germline lookup yields CDR1 MGHDK and CDR2 SYGVNS. V gave up 2 bases and J gave up 2 bases; unmatched junction bases: 8. The CDR3 spans 17 residues. The CDR3 here is CASSEKQGQSNTGELFF. The CDR3 nucleotides are TGTGCCAGCAGTGAAAAACAGGGACAGTCCAACACCGGGGAGCTGTTTTTT.

The chain has TRBV11-2 and TRBJ2-7; D could derive from TRBD1 or TRBD2 (5 bases each). Germline CDR1 reads SGHAT; CDR2 reads FQNNGV. The V gene lost 2 bases and the J gene lost 5 bases, with 13 bases spanning the gap. The CDR3 runs to 14 residues. CDR3 region: CASSLMRGQDEQYF. As DNA, the CDR3 is TGTGCCAGCAGCTTAATGAGGGGCCAAGACGAGCAGTACTTC.

This clonotype showed up just once. CDR3 bases: TGCAGCGTGCTGGGGGGGACTGAAGCTTTCTTT. It specifies CSVLGGTEAFF. The chain is built from TRBV29-1 and TRBJ1-1, with TRBD1 as a possible D gene (5 bases). This CDR3 has 11 residues. The V gene's germline CDR1 is SQVTM and CDR2 ANQGSEA. The V end lost 6 bases, the J end lost 5 bases, and 10 bases lay between the germline ends.

This clonotype was seen repeatedly, ten times or more. The gene calls are TRBV7-2 and TRBJ1-1; D gene ambiguous. In germline, CDR1 is SGHTA, CDR2 FQGNSA. The germline V and J ends were trimmed by 1 base and 0 bases, with 3 bases remaining between them. This CDR3 comprises 13 residues. The CDR3 here is CASSLELNTEAFF. CDR3 in DNA: TGTGCCAGCAGCTTAGAGTTGAACACTGAAGCTTTCTTT.

This clonotype was picked up a small number of times. An end of the junction differs from the germline gene, which may be a read error. The chain uses TRBV7-7 and TRBJ2-3; D is perhaps TRBD2 (5 bases). Germline lookup yields CDR1 SSHAT and CDR2 FNYEAQ (reference sequence). The CDR3 spans 15 residues. The CDR3 DNA follows: TGTGCTAGCAGCTTCCGGACTTCCCCCACAGATACGCAGTATTTT. This gives the protein CASSFRTSPTDTQYF. Looking up the rest from reference TRBV7-7 and TRBJ2-3 gives the full variable domain: GAGVSQSPRYKVTKRGQDVTLRCDPISSHATLYWYQQALGQGPEFLTYFNYEAQPDKSGLPSDRFSAERPEGSISTLTIQRTEQRDSAMYRCASSFRTSPTDTQYFGPGTRLTVL.

To note about this clonotype: A read error may be the cause here, since a much bigger clone is one base away. V usage is TRBV5-3 and J usage is TRBJ2-1; weak D call: TRBD2 (5 bases). TRBV5-3 is an open reading frame whose function is uncertain. V lost 9 bases and J 0 bases, leaving 19 bases between the germline ends. This CDR3 comprises 16 residues. DNA for the CDR3: TGTGCCACCAGCTTTGAGGGCTCGAGCTCCTACAATGAGCAGTTCTTC. This gives the protein CATSFEGSSSYNEQFF.

The rearrangement joins TRBV18 to TRBJ2-7; D ambiguous. Germline CDR1 reads KGHSH; CDR2 reads LQKENI. V was clipped by 3 bases and J by 3 bases, with 6 bases between them. This CDR3 is 12 amino acids long. DNA for the CDR3: TGTGCCAGCTCACCCCACGTCTACGAGCAGTACTTC. It codes for CASSPHVYEQYF.

The chain is built from TRBV20-1 and TRBJ2-3, with no clear D. CDR3 size: 15 residues. The V gene lost 1 base and the J gene lost 2 bases, with 13 bases spanning the gap. CDR1 is DFQATT, CDR2 SNEGSKA, per germline (reference sequence). CDR3 in amino acids: CSARVGVGPTDTQYF. CDR3 DNA: TGCAGTGCTAGAGTGGGTGTGGGTCCCACAGATACGCAGTATTTT.

There are a few counts of this clonotype. The rearrangement uses TRBV3-1 and TRBJ2-3, with 7 nucleotides matching TRBD2. The CDR3 runs 17 residues. Germline values: CDR1 LGHDT, CDR2 YNNKEL (reference sequence). The J segment lost 2 bases and the V segment lost 0 bases, leaving 8 bases of the junction unmatched. The CDR3, as DNA: TGTGCCAGCAGCCAAGATCCGGCGGGGGACCTCACAGATACGCAGTATTTT. Encoded protein: CASSQDPAGDLTDTQYF.

The table lists this clonotype with a few counts. The chain carries TRBV7-2 and TRBJ2-5; D is ambiguous. Germline V gene sequence: CDR1 SGHTA, CDR2 FQGNSA. The V end was cut by 0 bases, the J end by 7 bases, with 12 bases between. The CDR3 is 14 amino acids. The CDR3 region has the DNA TGTGCCAGCAGCTTAGCGCCTGGAGAAGGGACCCAGTACTTC. It translates to CASSLAPGEGTQYF. Combining the CDR3 with reference TRBV7-2 and TRBJ2-5 gives the whole variable domain GAGVSQSPSNKVTEKGKDVELRCDPISGHTALYWYRQSLGQGLEFLIYFQGNSAPDKSGLPSDRFSAERTGGSVSTLTIQRTQQEDSAVYLCASSLAPGEGTQYFGPGTRLLVL.

This clonotype was seen more than once but under ten times. This chain joins TRBV6-1 and TRBJ2-1; 9 bases fit TRBD2. The CDR3 extends over 15 amino acids. With 0 bases clipped from V and 8 bases from J, the junction kept 5 bases outside the gene matches. CDR1 MNHNS and CDR2 SASEGT come from the germline V gene. This CDR3 is CASSEARGRAHEQFF. The CDR3 coding sequence is TGTGCCAGCAGTGAAGCTCGCGGGAGGGCCCATGAGCAGTTCTTC.

The chain has TRBV24-1 and TRBJ2-1; tentative D call: TRBD1 (6 bases). The germline gives CDR1 KGHDR, CDR2 SFDVKD. V lost 10 bases and J lost 0, with 12 bases in between. The CDR3 sequence is 14 residues long. The CDR3 bases are TGTGCCACAGGACAGTCGAGCTCCTACAATGAGCAGTTCTTC. As protein: CATGQSSSYNEQFF.

This chain uses TRBV6-6 with TRBJ2-5; TRBD2 matches 7 bases. CDR3 length: 16 residues. With 4 bases clipped from V and 5 bases from J, the junction kept 13 bases outside the gene matches. Germline V gives CDR1 MNHNY, CDR2 SVGAGI (reference sequence). In nucleotides, the CDR3 is TGTGCCAGCAGTTTCGGACTAGAACGGGCCAGGGAGACCCAGTACTTC. Translation: CASSFGLERARETQYF.

The rearrangement uses TRBV7-9 and TRBJ1-1; a weak D match, TRBD1 (6 bases). Germline CDR1 and CDR2: SEHNR and FQNEAQ (reference sequence). V shed 5 bases and J shed 7 bases, with 11 bases lying between them. The CDR3 spans 12 residues. As DNA, the CDR3 is TGTGCCAGCAGCCAGAGGGGGTTTGAAGCTTTCTTT. Amino acid sequence: CASSQRGFEAFF. The full variable domain, in which reference TRBV7-9 and TRBJ1-1 provide the parts outside the CDR3, is DTGVSQNPRHKITKRGQNVTFRCDPISEHNRLYWYRQTLGQGPEFLTYFQNEAQLEKSRLLSDRFSAERPKGSFSTLEIQRTEQGDSAMYLCASSQRGFEAFFGQGTRLTVV.